Listed below are T cell receptor beta chains from one sample, sequenced in a study of PD-L1 blockade in urothelial cancer. The protocol was immunoSEQ multiplex PCR, while the TCRdb copy is restricted to in-frame clones and leaves out a portion. The sample includes over 100,000 clones, 80% to 95% seen only once; the top ten take approximately 3.8%. The sequencing here drew on PBMCs, taken around atezolizumab (anti-PD-L1) treatment. The receptors come from a man between 60 and 75 years old with urothelial cancer. The CDR3 runs from the conserved cysteine through the conserved F or W. The order of the fields is D gene, J gene, clone size, V gene, CDR3 protein, CDR3 DNA. A D gene is named only where the DNA matches it firmly. Size is stated for part of the rows, as once, few or many counts, or as a class when the clone is expanded.

TRBD2 | TRBJ2-1 | . | TRBV5-6 | CASVAGPYNEQFF | TGTGCCAGCGTAGCGGGGCCCTACAATGAGCAGTTCTTC
TRBD1 | TRBJ1-2 | . | TRBV7-2 | CASSRGQGDGYTF | TGTGCCAGCAGCCGGGGACAGGGGGATGGCTACACCTTC
TRBD1 | TRBJ2-2 | . | TRBV10-3 | CAISESNRGDTGELFF | TGTGCCATCAGTGAGTCCAACAGGGGGGACACCGGGGAGCTGTTTTTT
. | TRBJ2-2 | . | TRBV19 | CASFVSGSRRTGELFF | TGTGCCAGTTTCGTTTCGGGATCCAGGCGCACCGGGGAGCTGTTTTTT
TRBD2 | TRBJ2-1 | once | TRBV2 | CASRKGLAVYNEQFF | TGTGCCAGCAGGAAGGGACTAGCGGTCTACAATGAGCAGTTCTTC
. | TRBJ1-2 | . | TRBV21-1 | CASSTGQGRGYTF | TGTGCCAGCAGCACGGGACAGGGCCGCGGCTACACCTTC
. | TRBJ2-4 | . | TRBV4-2 | CASSQEGSRLAKNIQYF | TGTGCCAGCAGCCAAGAAGGCTCCAGGCTAGCCAAAAACATTCAGTACTTC
TRBD2 | TRBJ2-1 | . | TRBV6-1 | CASSEAASGGGTSYNEQFF | TGTGCCAGCAGTGAAGCGGCTAGCGGGGGGGGAACTTCCTACAATGAGCAGTTCTTC
. | TRBJ2-6 | once | TRBV4-2 | CASSQVVAGDSGANVLTF | TGTGCCAGCAGCCAAGTGGTTGCAGGGGACTCTGGGGCCAACGTCCTGACTTTC
. | TRBJ2-1 | . | TRBV7-2 | CASSLDVAGETYNEQFF | TGTGCCAGCAGCTTAGATGTGGCTGGGGAGACTTACAATGAGCAGTTCTTC
. | TRBJ2-3 | once | TRBV7-9 | CASSTPVGGDTQYF | TGTGCCAGCAGCACCCCGGTGGGCGGGGATACGCAGTATTTT
. | TRBJ2-5 | . | TRBV5-4 | CASSYHQAETQYF | TGTGCCAGCAGCTACCATCAAGCTGAGACCCAGTACTTC
. | TRBJ2-5 | once | TRBV6-5 | CASSNWGEKEETQYF | TGTGCCAGCAGTAACTGGGGGGAGAAGGAAGAGACCCAGTACTTC
. | TRBJ2-4 | . | TRBV5-1 | CASSLEVLNFYWQGRWLAKNIQYF | TGCGCCAGCAGCTTGGAAGTTTTAAACTTTTACTGGCAGGGGAGATGGCTAGCCAAAAACATTCAGTACTTC
TRBD1 | TRBJ1-6 | . | TRBV7-8 | CASSLLRSTGTDTNSPLHF | TGTGCCAGCAGCTTACTCCGGTCGACCGGGACAGACACGAATTCACCCCTCCACTTT
TRBD1 | TRBJ1-3 | . | TRBV4-1 | CASSLETGVGNTIYF | TGCGCCAGCAGCCTCGAGACAGGGGTGGGGAACACCATATATTTT
. | TRBJ2-1 | . | TRBV4-2 | CASSPIGGAREQFF | TGTGCCAGCAGCCCTATTGGGGGGGCGCGGGAGCAGTTCTTC
. | TRBJ1-1 | . | TRBV6-5 | CASSYRETEAFF | TGTGCCAGCAGTTACAGAGAAACTGAAGCTTTCTTT
. | TRBJ1-4 | . | TRBV15 | CATSRDSGVNEKLFF | TGTGCCACCAGCAGAGATTCGGGAGTTAATGAAAAACTGTTTTTT
. | TRBJ2-3 | . | TRBV4-1 | CASSQEGTVDGGSTDTQYF | TGCGCCAGCAGCCAAGAGGGGACAGTAGACGGGGGTAGCACAGATACGCAGTATTTT
. | TRBJ1-4 | . | TRBV5-8 | CASSLPAFTGSTNEKLFF | TGTGCCAGCAGCCTCCCCGCCTTTACAGGTTCAACTAATGAAAAACTGTTTTTT
. | TRBJ2-7 | . | TRBV9 | CASSRGGGGPYEQYF | TGTGCCAGCAGCCGGGGAGGGGGGGGGCCCTACGAGCAGTACTTC
TRBD1 | TRBJ1-2 | . | TRBV29-1 | CSGAGQNYGYTF | TGCAGCGGGGCGGGACAGAACTATGGCTACACCTTC
. | TRBJ1-6 | . | TRBV15 | CATSRDWARVDSPLHF | TGTGCCACCAGCAGAGATTGGGCCAGGGTTGATTCACCCCTCCACTTT
. | TRBJ1-1 | . | TRBV2 | CASQMMTANTEAFF | TGTGCCAGCCAAATGATGACAGCGAACACTGAAGCTTTCTTT
. | TRBJ1-1 | . | TRBV5-4 | CASSTDRHTEAFF | TGTGCCAGCAGCACTGACAGGCACACTGAAGCTTTCTTT
TRBD2 | TRBJ2-5 | . | TRBV7-7 | CASSPLAGVWETQYF | TGTGCTAGCAGCCCATTAGCGGGAGTGTGGGAGACCCAGTACTTC
. | TRBJ2-6 | . | TRBV7-2 | CASSLDGGAGANVLTF | TGTGCCAGCAGCTTAGATGGAGGGGCTGGGGCCAACGTCCTGACTTTC
. | TRBJ2-2 | . | TRBV14 | CASSQGRQALNTGELFF | TGTGCCAGCAGCCAAGGCCGACAGGCCCTAAACACCGGGGAGCTGTTTTTT
TRBD1 | TRBJ1-4 | . | TRBV5-4 | CASSLVTGEELFF | TGTGCCAGCAGCTTGGTAACAGGGGAGGAACTGTTTTTT
. | TRBJ1-5 | . | TRBV5-4 | CASSFWGDSNQPQHF | TGTGCCAGCAGCTTCTGGGGAGATAGCAATCAGCCCCAGCATTTT
TRBD1 | TRBJ2-7 | . | TRBV2 | CASSLTGSSYEQYF | TGTGCCAGCAGCCTGACAGGGAGCTCCTACGAGCAGTACTTC
. | TRBJ2-3 | . | TRBV6-5 | CASRTQSTDTQYF | TGTGCCAGCCGGACACAAAGCACAGATACGCAGTATTTT
. | TRBJ2-7 | . | TRBV5-1 | CASSPPNGEHEQYF | TGCGCCAGCAGCCCCCCGAACGGAGAACACGAGCAGTACTTC
TRBD1 | TRBJ2-7 | . | TRBV10-3 | CAISDSRRQGDSEQYF | TGTGCCATCAGTGACTCCCGCAGACAGGGTGATTCCGAGCAGTACTTC
. | TRBJ1-1 | . | TRBV15 | CATSRVGGDTEAFF | TGTGCCACCAGCAGAGTGGGGGGGGACACTGAAGCTTTCTTT
TRBD2 | TRBJ2-1 | . | TRBV5-4 | CASSLGLAWNEQFF | TGTGCCAGCAGCTTGGGACTAGCGTGGAATGAGCAGTTCTTC
. | TRBJ1-2 | . | TRBV28 | CASALTAVEYGYTF | TGTGCCAGCGCCCTTACGGCAGTGGAGTATGGCTACACCTTC
. | TRBJ1-2 | . | TRBV7-9 | CASSLDRPPRTGDYGYTF | TGTGCCAGCAGCTTAGACCGGCCCCCTAGGACTGGGGACTATGGCTACACCTTC
TRBD1 | TRBJ2-2 | . | TRBV7-2 | CASSSLRGRTGELFF | TGTGCCAGCAGCTCGCTTAGGGGGCGGACCGGGGAGCTGTTTTTT
TRBD1 | TRBJ2-7 | . | TRBV27 | CAREGGLLSYEQYF | TGTGCCCGCGAAGGGGGCCTCCTCTCCTACGAGCAGTACTTC
TRBD1 | TRBJ2-5 | . | TRBV5-1 | CASSLQGAEETQYF | TGCGCCAGCAGCCTACAGGGGGCGGAGGAGACCCAGTACTTC
. | TRBJ1-2 | . | TRBV4-3 | CASSPQAIVVGATNYGYTF | TGCGCCAGCAGCCCCCAGGCCATCGTTGTGGGGGCCACTAACTATGGCTACACCTTC
. | TRBJ2-5 | once | TRBV4-3 | CASSRSRQETQYF | TGCGCCAGCAGCCGGTCGCGTCAAGAGACCCAGTACTTC
. | TRBJ2-1 | . | TRBV29-1 | CSVERDNEQFF | TGCAGCGTTGAACGGGACAATGAGCAGTTCTTC
. | TRBJ2-1 | . | TRBV29-1 | CSVEVGRGGSYNEQFF | TGCAGCGTTGAAGTGGGGCGGGGCGGCTCCTACAATGAGCAGTTCTTC
TRBD2 | TRBJ2-4 | . | TRBV2 | CASSEAAGLIQYF | TGTGCCAGCAGTGAAGCAGCGGGGCTCATTCAGTACTTC
TRBD1 | TRBJ2-7 | . | TRBV27 | CASREQDRDEQYF | TGTGCCAGCAGAGAACAGGACAGGGACGAGCAGTACTTC
TRBD2 | TRBJ2-7 | . | TRBV5-4 | CASSLASTTSGPYEQYF | TGTGCCAGCAGCTTGGCCTCCACGACTAGCGGTCCCTACGAGCAGTACTTC
TRBD2 | TRBJ2-2 | . | TRBV5-1 | CASSFTSGTTGELFF | TGCGCCAGCAGCTTTACTAGCGGGACCACCGGGGAGCTGTTTTTT
TRBD2 | TRBJ2-3 | once | TRBV5-1 | CASSAGGGGTDTQYF | TGCGCCAGCAGCGCAGGTGGGGGGGGCACAGATACGCAGTATTTT
. | TRBJ1-5 | . | TRBV6-1 | CASSEVGRYQPQHF | TGTGCCAGCAGTGAAGTAGGGAGATACCAGCCCCAGCATTTT
TRBD2 | TRBJ2-5 | . | TRBV2 | CASSAELAGQETQYF | TGTGCCAGCAGTGCAGAACTAGCGGGTCAAGAGACCCAGTACTTC
. | TRBJ2-1 | . | TRBV7-7 | CASIIRGRAYNEQFF | TGTGCTAGCATCATAAGGGGGAGAGCCTACAATGAGCAGTTCTTC
TRBD2 | TRBJ2-7 | . | TRBV5-4 | CASRPGASGNLEQYF | TGTGCCAGCAGGCCTGGGGCTAGCGGTAACCTCGAGCAGTACTTC
. | TRBJ1-6 | few | TRBV6-6 | CASSYEELSYNSPLHF | TGTGCCAGCAGTTATGAGGAGCTCTCCTATAATTCACCCCTCCACTTT
. | TRBJ2-3 | . | TRBV4-3 | CASSTVQNADTQYF | TGCGCCAGCAGTACTGTACAGAACGCAGATACGCAGTATTTT
. | TRBJ2-5 | . | TRBV19 | CASSIGQTQYF | TGTGCCAGTAGTATAGGGCAGACCCAGTACTTC
. | TRBJ2-3 | . | TRBV6-1 | CASSEEGLFGGPRLDTQYF | TGTGCCAGCAGTGAAGAGGGGTTGTTTGGGGGCCCTAGGTTGGATACGCAGTATTTT